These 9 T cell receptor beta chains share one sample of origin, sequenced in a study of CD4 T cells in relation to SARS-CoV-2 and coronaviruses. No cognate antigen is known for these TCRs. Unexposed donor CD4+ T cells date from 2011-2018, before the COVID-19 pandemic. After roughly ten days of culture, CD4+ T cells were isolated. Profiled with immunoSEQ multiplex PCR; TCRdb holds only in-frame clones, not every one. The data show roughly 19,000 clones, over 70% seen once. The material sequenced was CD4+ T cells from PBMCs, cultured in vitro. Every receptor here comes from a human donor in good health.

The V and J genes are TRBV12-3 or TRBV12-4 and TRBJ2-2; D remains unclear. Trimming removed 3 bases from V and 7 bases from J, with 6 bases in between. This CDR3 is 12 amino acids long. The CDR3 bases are TGTGCCAGCAGTTTGCTTGTCGGGGAGCTGTTTTTT. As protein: CASSLLVGELFF.

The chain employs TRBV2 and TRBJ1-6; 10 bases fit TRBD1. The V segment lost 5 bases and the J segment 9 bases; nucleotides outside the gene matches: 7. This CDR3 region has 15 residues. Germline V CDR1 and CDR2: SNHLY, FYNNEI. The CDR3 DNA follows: TGTGCCAGCAGTACCGGGACAGGGGATTTTTCACCCCTCCACTTT. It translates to CASSTGTGDFSPLHF.

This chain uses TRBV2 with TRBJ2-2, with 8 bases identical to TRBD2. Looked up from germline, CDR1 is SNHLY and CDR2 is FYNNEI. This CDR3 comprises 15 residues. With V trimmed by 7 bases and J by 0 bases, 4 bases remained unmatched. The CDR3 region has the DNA TGTGCCAGCAAAGCGGGAGTGTCGAACACCGGGGAGCTGTTTTTT. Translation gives CASKAGVSNTGELFF.

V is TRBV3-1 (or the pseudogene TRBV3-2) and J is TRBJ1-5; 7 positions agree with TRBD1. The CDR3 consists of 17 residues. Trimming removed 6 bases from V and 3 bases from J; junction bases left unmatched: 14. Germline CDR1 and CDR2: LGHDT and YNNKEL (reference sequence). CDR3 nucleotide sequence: TGTGCCAGCAGAAGAGAAGGCCCACAGGGGTCCAATCAGCCCCAGCATTTT. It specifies CASRREGPQGSNQPQHF.

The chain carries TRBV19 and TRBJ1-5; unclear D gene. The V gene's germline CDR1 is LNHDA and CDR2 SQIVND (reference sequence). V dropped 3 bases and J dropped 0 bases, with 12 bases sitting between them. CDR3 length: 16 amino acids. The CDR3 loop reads CASSMVVLHSNQPQHF. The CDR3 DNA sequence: TGTGCCAGTAGTATGGTGGTCCTCCATAGCAATCAGCCCCAGCATTTT. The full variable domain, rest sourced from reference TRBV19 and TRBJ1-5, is DGGITQSPKYLFRKEGQNVTLSCEQNLNHDAMYWYRQDPGQGLRLIYYSQIVNDFQKGDIAEGYSVSREKKESFPLTVTSAQKNPTAFYLCASSMVVLHSNQPQHFGDGTRLSIL.

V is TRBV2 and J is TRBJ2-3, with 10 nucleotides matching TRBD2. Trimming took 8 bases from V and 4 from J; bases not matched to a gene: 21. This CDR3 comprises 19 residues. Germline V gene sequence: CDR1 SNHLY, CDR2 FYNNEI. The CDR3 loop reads CASQFSSSGREERADTQYF. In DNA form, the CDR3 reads TGTGCCAGCCAATTCAGCTCCAGCGGGAGGGAGGAACGGGCAGATACGCAGTATTTT.

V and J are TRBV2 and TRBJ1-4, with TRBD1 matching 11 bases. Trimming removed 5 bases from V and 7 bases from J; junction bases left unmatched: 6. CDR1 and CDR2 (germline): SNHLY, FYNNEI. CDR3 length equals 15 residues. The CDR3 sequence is CASSRSGTGGEKLFF. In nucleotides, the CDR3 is TGTGCCAGCAGTCGATCCGGGACAGGGGGTGAAAAACTGTTTTTT.

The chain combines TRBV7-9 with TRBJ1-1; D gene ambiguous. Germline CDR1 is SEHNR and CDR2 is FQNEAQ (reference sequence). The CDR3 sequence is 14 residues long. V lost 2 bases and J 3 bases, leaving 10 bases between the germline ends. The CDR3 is CASSLRSGDTEAFF. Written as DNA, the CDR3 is TGTGCCAGCAGCTTAAGGTCCGGGGACACTGAAGCTTTCTTT.

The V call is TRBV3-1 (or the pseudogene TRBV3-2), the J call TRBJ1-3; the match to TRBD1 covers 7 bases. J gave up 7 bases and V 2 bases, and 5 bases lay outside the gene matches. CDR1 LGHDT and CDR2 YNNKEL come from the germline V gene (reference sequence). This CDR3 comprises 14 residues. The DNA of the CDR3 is TGTGCCAGCAGCCAAAGTGCCAGGGGGAACACCATATATTTT. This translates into CASSQSARGNTIYF.